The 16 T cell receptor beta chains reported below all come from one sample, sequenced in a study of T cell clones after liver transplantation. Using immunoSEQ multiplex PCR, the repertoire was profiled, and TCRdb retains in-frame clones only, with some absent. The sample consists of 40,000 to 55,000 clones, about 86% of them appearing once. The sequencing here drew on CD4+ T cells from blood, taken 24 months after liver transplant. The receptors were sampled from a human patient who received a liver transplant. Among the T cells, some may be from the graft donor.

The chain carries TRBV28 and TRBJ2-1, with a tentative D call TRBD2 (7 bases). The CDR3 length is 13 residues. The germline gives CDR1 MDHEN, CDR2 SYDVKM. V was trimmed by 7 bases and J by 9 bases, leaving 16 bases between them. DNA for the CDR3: TGTGCCAGCATCCCCGGGGGGCGGGGTGAGCAGTTCTTC. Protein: CASIPGGRGEQFF.

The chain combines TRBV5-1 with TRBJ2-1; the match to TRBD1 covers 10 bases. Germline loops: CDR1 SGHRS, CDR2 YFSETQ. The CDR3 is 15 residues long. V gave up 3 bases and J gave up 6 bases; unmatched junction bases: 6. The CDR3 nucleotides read TGCGCCAGCAGCTCCGGGACAGGGGTGGTCAATGAGCAGTTCTTC. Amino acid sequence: CASSSGTGVVNEQFF.

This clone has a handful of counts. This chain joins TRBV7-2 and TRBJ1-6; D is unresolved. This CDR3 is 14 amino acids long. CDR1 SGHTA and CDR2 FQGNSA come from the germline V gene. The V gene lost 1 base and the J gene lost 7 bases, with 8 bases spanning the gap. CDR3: CASSLVGQNSPLHF. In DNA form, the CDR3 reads TGTGCCAGCAGCTTAGTCGGGCAAAATTCACCCCTCCACTTT.

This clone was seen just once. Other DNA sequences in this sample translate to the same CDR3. CDR3: CASSLFGQFNEKLFF. CDR3 nucleotide sequence: TGTGCCAGCAGCTTATTCGGACAGTTCAATGAAAAACTGTTTTTT. The rearrangement joins TRBV7-2 to TRBJ1-4; a possible D gene is TRBD1 (6 bases). The germline CDR1 and CDR2 sequences are SGHTA and FQGNSA. The CDR3 sequence is 15 residues long. V lost 2 bases to trimming and J lost 5 bases, with 12 bases between them.

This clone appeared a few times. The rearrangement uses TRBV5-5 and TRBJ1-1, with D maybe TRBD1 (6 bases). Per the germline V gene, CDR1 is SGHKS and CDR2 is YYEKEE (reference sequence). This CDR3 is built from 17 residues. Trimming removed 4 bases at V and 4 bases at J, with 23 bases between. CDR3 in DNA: TGTGCCAGCAGCCTCCAGACAGGCATGGTCCGGAGCACTGAAGCTTTCTTT. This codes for CASSLQTGMVRSTEAFF.

The CDR3 bases are TGTGCCAGCGCCCTACCAGGGACCCAGTACTTC. Its translation: CASALPGTQYF. The chain is built from TRBV28 and TRBJ2-5; no clear D gene. Germline loops: CDR1 MDHEN, CDR2 SYDVKM. V shed 8 bases and J shed 7 bases, with 11 bases lying between them. The CDR3 is made up of 11 amino acids.

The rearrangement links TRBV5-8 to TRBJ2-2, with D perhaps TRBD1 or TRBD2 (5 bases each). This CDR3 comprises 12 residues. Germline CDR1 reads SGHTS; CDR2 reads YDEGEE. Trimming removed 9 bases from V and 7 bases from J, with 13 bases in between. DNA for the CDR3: TGTGCCAACTGGCCGAGGGGCGGGGAGCTGTTTTTT. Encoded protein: CANWPRGGELFF.

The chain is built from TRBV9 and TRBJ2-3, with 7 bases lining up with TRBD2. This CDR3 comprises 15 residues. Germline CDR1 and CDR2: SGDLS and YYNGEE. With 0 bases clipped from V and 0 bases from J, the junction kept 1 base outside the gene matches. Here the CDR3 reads CASSVVGGSTDTQYF. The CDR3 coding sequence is TGTGCCAGCAGCGTAGTGGGGGGGAGCACAGATACGCAGTATTTT.

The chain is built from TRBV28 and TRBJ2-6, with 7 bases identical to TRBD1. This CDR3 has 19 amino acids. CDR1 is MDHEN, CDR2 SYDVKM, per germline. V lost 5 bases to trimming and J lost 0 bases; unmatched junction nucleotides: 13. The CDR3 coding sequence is TGTGCCAGCAGTCGCCCCCGGGGACAGACAAGCTCTGGGGCCAACGTCCTGACTTTC. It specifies CASSRPRGQTSSGANVLTF.

The chain's CDR3 is CASSVGTGKGYEQYF. The CDR3 nucleotides are TGTGCCAGCAGCGTGGGTACAGGGAAGGGTTACGAGCAGTACTTC. This chain joins TRBV11-2 and TRBJ2-7, with D perhaps TRBD1 (6 bases). Trimming removed 5 bases at V and 4 bases at J, with 18 bases between. This CDR3 is 15 amino acids long. CDR1 and CDR2 (germline): SGHAT, FQNNGV.

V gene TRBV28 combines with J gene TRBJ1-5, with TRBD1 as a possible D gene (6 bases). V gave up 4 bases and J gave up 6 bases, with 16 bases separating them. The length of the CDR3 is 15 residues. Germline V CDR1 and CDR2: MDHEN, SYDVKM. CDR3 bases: TGTGCCAGCAGTTCCTCAGGGGAGGGGGGTCAGCCCCAGCATTTT. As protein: CASSSSGEGGQPQHF.

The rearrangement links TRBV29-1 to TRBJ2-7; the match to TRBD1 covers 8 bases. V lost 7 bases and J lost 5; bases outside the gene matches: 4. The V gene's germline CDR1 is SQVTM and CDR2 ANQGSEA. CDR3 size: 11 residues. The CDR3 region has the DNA TGCAGCGCCTCAGGGGGCCACGAGCAGTACTTC. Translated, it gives CSASGGHEQYF.

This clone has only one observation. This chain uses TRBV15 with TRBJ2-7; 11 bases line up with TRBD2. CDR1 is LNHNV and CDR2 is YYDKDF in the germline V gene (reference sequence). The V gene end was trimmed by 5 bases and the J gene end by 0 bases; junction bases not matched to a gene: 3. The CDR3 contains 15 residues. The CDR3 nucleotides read TGTGCCACCAGCGGAGGGACTAGCGGCTCCTACGAGCAGTACTTC. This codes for CATSGGTSGSYEQYF.

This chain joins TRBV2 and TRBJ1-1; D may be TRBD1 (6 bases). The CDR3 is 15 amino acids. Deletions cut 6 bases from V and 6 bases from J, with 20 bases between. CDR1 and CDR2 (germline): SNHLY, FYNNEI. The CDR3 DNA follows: TGTGCCAGCAGGTATAACAGGGTGGGAGAGGCTGAAGCTTTCTTT. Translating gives CASRYNRVGEAEAFF.

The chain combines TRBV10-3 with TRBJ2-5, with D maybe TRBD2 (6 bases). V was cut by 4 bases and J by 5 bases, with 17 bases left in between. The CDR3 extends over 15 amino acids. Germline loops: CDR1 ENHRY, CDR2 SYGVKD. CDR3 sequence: CAISGGARSGETQYF. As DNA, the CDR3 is TGTGCCATCAGTGGCGGGGCCCGCAGTGGCGAGACCCAGTACTTC.

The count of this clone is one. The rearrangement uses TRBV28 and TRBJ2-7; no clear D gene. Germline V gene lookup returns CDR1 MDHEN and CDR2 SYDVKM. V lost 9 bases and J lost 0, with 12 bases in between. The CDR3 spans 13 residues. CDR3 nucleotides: TGTGCCAGTCGATCGGGTGGCTCCTACGAGCAGTACTTC. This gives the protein CASRSGGSYEQYF.